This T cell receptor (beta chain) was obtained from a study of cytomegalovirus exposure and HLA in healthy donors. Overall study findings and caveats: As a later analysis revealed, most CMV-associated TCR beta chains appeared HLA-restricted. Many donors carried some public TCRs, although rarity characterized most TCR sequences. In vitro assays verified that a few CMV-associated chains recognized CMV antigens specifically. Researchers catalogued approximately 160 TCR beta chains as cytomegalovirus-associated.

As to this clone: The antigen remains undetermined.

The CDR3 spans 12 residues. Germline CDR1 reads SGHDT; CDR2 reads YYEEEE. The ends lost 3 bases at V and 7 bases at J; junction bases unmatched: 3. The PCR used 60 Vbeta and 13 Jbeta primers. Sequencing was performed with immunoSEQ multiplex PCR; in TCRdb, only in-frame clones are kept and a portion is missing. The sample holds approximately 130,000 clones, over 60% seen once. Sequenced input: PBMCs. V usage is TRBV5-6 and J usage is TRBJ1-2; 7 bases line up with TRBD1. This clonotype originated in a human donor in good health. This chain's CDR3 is CASSSGTVGYTF. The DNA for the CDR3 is TGTGCCAGCAGCTCCGGGACAGTTGGCTACACCTTC.